This entry is about one T cell receptor beta chain. This clonotype turned up a few times. This receptor's antigen is unknown. A much bigger clone sits one base away, suggesting this may be a read error. This entry comes from a study of neurological immune-mediated disorders (dated by TCRdb to between 2019 and 2020). Background for the entire study: Peripheral blood TCR-beta repertoires from patients with HTLV-I-associated myelopathy (HAM/TSP), patients with multiple sclerosis, and healthy controls were compared in the study using UMI-based sequencing. The cohort comprised 68 subjects: approximately 15 HAM/TSP patients, approximately 34 multiple sclerosis patients and 20 healthy controls. Each longitudinal HAM/TSP and healthy donor was sampled at 3 time-points spaced at roughly 3-40 month intervals. Longitudinal samples, technical triplicates and paired sorted CD4+ and CD8+ T-cell subsets, alongside PBMC samples, were included among the roughly 98 TCR-beta libraries. Results and caveats for the whole study, not just this receptor: TCR clonal expansion was greatest in HAM/TSP patients and smallest in MS patients, who ranked below even healthy controls. No identical CDR3 amino acid sequences were shared among expanded clones across subjects, suggesting private TCR-beta repertoires in all groups.

The sample's time point label, in plain terms: longitudinal time-point 1 (baseline). The healthy controls were volunteers from a blood bank in Maryland, USA. For the unsorted PBMC libraries, 2 million PBMCs were stored in RNAlater at -80 degrees C until RNA extraction and were used to generate the libraries. PBMCs were separated from peripheral blood using Ficoll-Hypaque density gradient centrifugation and then cryopreserved in liquid nitrogen. The CDR3 holds 14 amino acids from the cysteine to the phenylalanine. The kept DNA is CDR3 alone, 42 bases in frame from the first base. V drops 1 base and J drops 2 bases, leaving 8 bases in between. The germline V gene specifies SGHTA as CDR1 and FQGNSA as CDR2. cDNA was synthesized by template-switch 5'RACE using a primer with a 10-nucleotide random unique molecular identifier that tagged each TCR transcript. Each sequencing run produced over 160 million TCR-beta sequences covering 15-18 subjects. Total RNA was extracted with the RNeasy kit. Using the KAPA Real-time Library Amplification kit, TCR-beta VDJ regions were amplified with primers for the TCR constant region and the 5'RACE anchor. A first PCR added sample indexes and Illumina adaptors, after which a second PCR increased the library yield. The roughly 650 bp TCR product was size-selected on a 2% E-gel SizeSelection system after Ampure bead purification. Before pooling, libraries had their quality checked on a Bioanalyzer, their concentration measured with Qubit, and their quantity determined with the Kapa Library Quantification kit. Libraries were sequenced paired-end 2 x 150 bp on an Illumina HiSeq 2500. To increase sequence diversity, 25-30% phiX was spiked into each library pool. As for the authors' bioinformatics: Quality-filtered reads were processed with the UMI-based MiGEC pipeline, which removed over 75% of raw TCR sequences during error correction. IMGT germline references were used for alignment of VDJ genes, and clonotypes were defined by a unique CDR3 amino acid sequence together with V-J genes. VDJtools evaluated clonal expansion, Shannon diversity and CDR3 relatedness (CalcPairwiseDistances, ClusterSamples); CLCbio workbench built phylogenetic trees. A clone was classed as expanded if it had 8 or more unique UMIs, a cutoff based on coefficient-of-variation modelling across technical triplicates. Using fastp at Q25 and MiXCR, TCRdb reprocessed the public reads and kept productive beta chains. Each record represents a unique CDR3 protein, reported with the most common genes and DNA among its rows. TCRdb's processing, not the study's, gives the V and J calls here. The sample profile shows 60,000 to 90,000 distinct CDR3 sequences; around 9.6% of them were found once. The top ten hold 9.5% to 10% of the sample.

Material: PBMCs. This TCR was recovered from a young man in good health. This chain joins TRBV7-2 to TRBJ2-5; TRBD2 might be the D gene, on 5 matching bases. The CDR3 corresponds to CASSLGRTQETQYF. The nucleotide sequence is given as TGTGCCAGCAGCTTAGGCAGGACTCAAGAGACCCAGTACTTC.